This record looks at one T cell receptor (beta chain) sequence and its context. Libraries were prepared by immunoSEQ multiplex PCR; TCRdb keeps only in-frame clonotypes and omits some of them. The sample shows a few hundred thousand clones, under 90% of them seen only once. Germline trimming cut 6 bases from V and 2 bases from J; bases unmatched to any gene: 10. CDR3 length equals 14 residues. Germline lookup yields CDR1 SQVTM and CDR2 ANQGSEA. The data stem from a study of blood T cell repertoires in COVID-19. Across the whole study: Specimens from acute and convalescent COVID-19 originated in the United States, Italy and Spain.

This rearrangement joins TRBV29-1 to TRBJ2-7; 7 positions match TRBD2. The receptor was derived from a woman in her thirties or forties who had recovered from COVID-19. The sample was peripheral blood. DNA of the CDR3: TGCAGCGTCGAACTTACAGGACTAGCCTACGAGCAGTACTTC. This codes for CSVELTGLAYEQYF.